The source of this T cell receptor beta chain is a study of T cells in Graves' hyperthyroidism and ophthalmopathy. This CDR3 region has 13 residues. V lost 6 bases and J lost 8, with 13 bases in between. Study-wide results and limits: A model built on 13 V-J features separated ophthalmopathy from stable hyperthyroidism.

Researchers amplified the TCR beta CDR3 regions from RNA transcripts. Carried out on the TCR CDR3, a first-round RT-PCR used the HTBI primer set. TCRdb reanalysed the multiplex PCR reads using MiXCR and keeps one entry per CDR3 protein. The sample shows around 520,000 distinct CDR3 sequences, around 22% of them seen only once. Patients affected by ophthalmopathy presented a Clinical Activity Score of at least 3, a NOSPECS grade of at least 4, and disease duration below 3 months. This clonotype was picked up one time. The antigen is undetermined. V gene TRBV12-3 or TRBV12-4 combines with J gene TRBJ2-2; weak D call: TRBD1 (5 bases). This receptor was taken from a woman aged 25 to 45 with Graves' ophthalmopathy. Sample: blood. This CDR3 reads CASRWTPRGELFF. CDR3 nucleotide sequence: TGTGCCAGCAGATGGACACCCAGGGGGGAGCTGTTTTTT.